The 2 T cell receptor beta chains reported below all come from one sample, sequenced in a study of cytomegalovirus exposure and HLA in healthy donors. Vbeta (60) and Jbeta (13) primers were used in the PCR. The repertoire was sequenced with immunoSEQ multiplex PCR; TCRdb's copy has only in-frame clones and lacks some. The data hold some 98,000 clones, with more than 75% observed a single time. The sample comprised PBMCs. Every receptor here comes from a human donor in good health.

The chain carries TRBV6-5 and TRBJ1-1; D remains ambiguous. Germline V lookup: CDR1 MNHEY, CDR2 SVGAGI. Deletions cut 2 bases from V and 1 base from J, with 14 bases between. This CDR3 spans 16 amino acids. The CDR3 loop is CASSYDRERRNTEAFF. In DNA, the CDR3 is TGTGCCAGCAGTTACGACCGGGAACGGCGGAACACTGAAGCTTTCTTT.

V is TRBV9 and J is TRBJ1-2, with D unclear. CDR3 size: 15 residues. Germline V gives CDR1 SGDLS, CDR2 YYNGEE. V was cut by 0 bases and J by 1 base, with 10 bases left in between. The CDR3 sequence: CASSVVRVDNYGYTF. The CDR3, as DNA: TGTGCCAGCAGCGTAGTGCGGGTTGATAACTATGGCTACACCTTC.